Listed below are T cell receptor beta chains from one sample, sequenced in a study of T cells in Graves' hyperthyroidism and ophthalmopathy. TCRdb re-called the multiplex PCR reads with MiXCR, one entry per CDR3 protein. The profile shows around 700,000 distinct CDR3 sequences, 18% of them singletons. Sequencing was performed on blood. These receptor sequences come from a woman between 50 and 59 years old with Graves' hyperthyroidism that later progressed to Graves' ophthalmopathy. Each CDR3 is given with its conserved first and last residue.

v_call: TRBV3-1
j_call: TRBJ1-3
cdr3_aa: CASSQDNLENTIYF

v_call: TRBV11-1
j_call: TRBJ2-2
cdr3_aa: CASSQVRVAGTGELFF

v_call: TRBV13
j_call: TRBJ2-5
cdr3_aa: CASSSSGLALKETQYF

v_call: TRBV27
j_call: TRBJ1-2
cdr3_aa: CASSAGQDARYYGYTF

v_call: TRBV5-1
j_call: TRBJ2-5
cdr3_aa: CASSIGLAGGPPSETQYF

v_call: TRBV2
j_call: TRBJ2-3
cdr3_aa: CASSEGPAGDVLPDTQYF

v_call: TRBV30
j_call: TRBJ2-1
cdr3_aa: CAWSPDRYNEQFF

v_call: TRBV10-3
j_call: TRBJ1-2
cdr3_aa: CAIWSGSDDRIYGYTF

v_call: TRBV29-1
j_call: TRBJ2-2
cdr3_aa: CSADRDDTGELFF

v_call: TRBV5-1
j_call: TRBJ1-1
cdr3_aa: CASSFRTGDTEAFF

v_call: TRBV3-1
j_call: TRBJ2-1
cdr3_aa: CASSQDWTSGNEQFF

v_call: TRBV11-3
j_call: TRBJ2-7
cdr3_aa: CASSLEPGHVFNEQYF

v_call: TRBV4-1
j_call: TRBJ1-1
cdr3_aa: CASSQEDRVNTEAFF

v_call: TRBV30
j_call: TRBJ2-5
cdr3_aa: CAWSPLGGSQTQYF

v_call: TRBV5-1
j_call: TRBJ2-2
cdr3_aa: CASSPGTGVNTGELFF

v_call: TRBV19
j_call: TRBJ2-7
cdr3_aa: CASSMAATYEQYF

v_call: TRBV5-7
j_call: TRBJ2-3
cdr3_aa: CASSLRPSGGRFADTQYF